Reported below is one T cell receptor beta chain. The antigen remains undetermined. The junction departs from the called germline gene at one end, perhaps through a read error. This entry is derived from a study of glioma-infiltrating T cells. This CDR3 region has 16 residues. In germline, CDR1 is SGHTA, CDR2 FQGNSA. The iRepertoire nested amplicon-rescue multiplex PCR amplified TCR alpha and beta CDR3s from RNA. Input was roughly 100-450 ng of tissue mRNA or PBMC total RNA. In TCRdb, the multiplex PCR reads were re-called with MiXCR into one record per CDR3 protein. The sample has tens of thousands of distinct CDR3 sequences, about 23% seen once. Findings and caveats of the study: Non-neoplastic patients had below-expected tissue-blood divergence, while all gliomas exceeded expectation. Only very few CDR3 sequences appeared in both tissue and blood.

V is TRBV7-2 and J is TRBJ2-3; a possible D gene is TRBD2 (7 bases). The source of this sequence is a human donor with low-grade glioma or glioblastoma, undergoing nonglioma brain surgery, or in good health (not recorded which). Material for sequencing was glioma tissue, nonneoplastic brain tissue, or PBMCs (not recorded which). The CDR3 sequence is CASSLEGGGPGDTQYF. DNA of the CDR3: TGTGCCAGCAGCTTAGAAGGGGGAGGGCCAGGAGATACGCAGTATTTC.